The 7 T cell receptor beta chains below were found in one sample sequenced in a study of blood T cell repertoires in COVID-19. Some clones are missing from TCRdb's copy, which holds only in-frame ones; the method was immunoSEQ multiplex PCR. Among 300,000 to 400,000 clones listed, 85% to 95% were seen once. The sequenced sample consisted of PBMCs or T cells enriched from blood (not recorded which). The receptors were sampled from a young woman who had been exposed to COVID-19.

The CDR3 reads CASSFGEYLRDKGYTF. CDR3 nucleotides: TGTGCCAGCAGCTTTGGGGAATACCTCCGGGACAAGGGCTACACCTTC. The chain couples TRBV12-1 to TRBJ1-2; TRBD1, as called in the table, went unchecked against the DNA. TRBV12-1 is given as a pseudogene. There are 16 residues in the CDR3.

This clone was found a few times. V and J are TRBV18 and TRBJ1-5; D is ambiguous. CDR1 is KGHSH and CDR2 is LQKENI in the germline V gene. The CDR3 is 12 residues long. Trimming took 4 bases from V and 5 from J, leaving 6 bases between them. The CDR3 here is CASSLTDQPQHF. The CDR3 DNA is TGTGCCAGCTCACTTACAGATCAGCCCCAGCATTTT.

This chain connects TRBV5-1 to TRBJ1-1; D not certain. With 7 bases removed from V and 3 bases from J, the gap between germline ends came to 10 bases. This CDR3 region has 12 residues. Looked up from germline, CDR1 is SGHRS and CDR2 is YFSETQ. As DNA, the CDR3 is TGCGCCAGCCGAGGGTCGCACACTGAAGCTTTCTTT. Its translation is CASRGSHTEAFF.

CDR3 protein: CASSALAGGRDTQYF. As DNA, the CDR3 is TGTGCCAGCAGCGCACTGGCGGGGGGGCGGGATACGCAGTATTTT. The chain uses TRBV7-9 and TRBJ2-3; 9 nucleotides match TRBD2. V trimming: 5 bases; J trimming: 6 bases; junction bases outside the gene matches: 9. CDR1 and CDR2 from the germline V gene are SEHNR and FQNEAQ (reference sequence). This CDR3 region has 15 residues.

The chain joins TRBV5-1 to TRBJ1-4; 10 bases agree with TRBD1. This CDR3 spans 16 amino acids. Per germline, CDR1 SGHRS and CDR2 YFSETQ. V shed 3 bases and J 2 bases; nucleotides not matched to a gene: 4. CDR3 nucleotides: TGCGCCAGCAGCTGGTCGACAGGGGGCACTAATGAAAAACTGTTTTTT. This translates into CASSWSTGGTNEKLFF. Combining the CDR3 with reference TRBV5-1 and TRBJ1-4 gives the whole variable domain KAGVTQTPRYLIKTRGQQVTLSCSPISGHRSVSWYQQTPGQGLQFLFEYFSETQRNKGNFPGRFSGRQFSNSRSEMNVSTLELGDSALYLCASSWSTGGTNEKLFFGSGTQLSVL.

The chain recombines TRBV11-2 with TRBJ2-2, with TRBD1 identical over 10 bases. After removal of 5 bases from V and 2 bases from J, the junction contained 5 bases not matched to a gene. Germline assignment: CDR1 SGHAT and CDR2 FQNNGV. This CDR3 is 16 amino acids long. CDR3 sequence (DNA): TGTGCCAGCAGCGTGGGACAGGGGATTAACACCGGGGAGCTGTTTTTT. It yields the protein CASSVGQGINTGELFF.

The chain links TRBV7-9 to TRBJ2-7, with TRBD1 identical over 8 bases. V trimming: 4 bases; J trimming: 1 base; junction bases outside the gene matches: 3. Germline loops: CDR1 SEHNR, CDR2 FQNEAQ (reference sequence). The CDR3 runs 14 residues. For the CDR3, the DNA is TGTGCCAGCAGCTCCGGGACAGGATCCTACGAGCAGTACTTC. It yields the protein CASSSGTGSYEQYF.